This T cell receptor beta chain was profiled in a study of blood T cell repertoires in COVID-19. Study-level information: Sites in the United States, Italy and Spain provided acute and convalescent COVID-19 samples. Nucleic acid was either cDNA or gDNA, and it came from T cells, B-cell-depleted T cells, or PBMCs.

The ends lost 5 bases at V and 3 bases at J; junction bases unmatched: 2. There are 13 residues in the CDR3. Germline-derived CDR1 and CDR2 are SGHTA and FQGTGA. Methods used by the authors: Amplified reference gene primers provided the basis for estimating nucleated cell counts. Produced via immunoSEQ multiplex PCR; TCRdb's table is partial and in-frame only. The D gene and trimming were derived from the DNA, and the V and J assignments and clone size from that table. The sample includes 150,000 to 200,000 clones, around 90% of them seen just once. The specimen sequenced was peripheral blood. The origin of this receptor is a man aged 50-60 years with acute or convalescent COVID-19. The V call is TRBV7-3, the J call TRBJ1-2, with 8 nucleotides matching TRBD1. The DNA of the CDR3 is TGTGCCAGCAGCGCGGGACAGGACTATGGCTACACCTTC. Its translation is CASSAGQDYGYTF.